This TCR beta chain was recovered during a study of cytomegalovirus exposure and HLA in healthy donors. With 60 Vbeta and 13 Jbeta primers, the PCR was carried out. Libraries were prepared by immunoSEQ multiplex PCR; TCRdb keeps only in-frame clonotypes and omits some of them. Of 110,000 to 150,000 clones in the sample, about 80% are singletons; the top ten hold around 9.7%. This sequence originates from a woman aged 55-70 years in good health and CMV-seropositive. Sequencing input: PBMCs.

The CDR3, as DNA: TGTGCCAGCAGCTTCTTCAAATGGTCCGGACAGGGAGCAGATACGCAGTATTTT. As protein: CASSFFKWSGQGADTQYF. The rearrangement uses TRBV21-1 and TRBJ2-3; the D call TRBD1 from the table was never checked on the DNA. TRBV21-1 is a pseudogene segment. This CDR3 has 18 amino acids.